This entry lists 30 T cell receptor beta chains sequenced from one sample in a study of identical twins. TCRdb analysed the 5' RACE reads with MiXCR anew, one entry per CDR3 protein. The sample comprises around 290,000 distinct CDR3 sequences, over 8.5% of which are singletons, and around 7.1% rests with the top ten. This same sample was also part of a study on yellow fever vaccine responses in identical twins.

Sequencing was done on a sample of CD8+ T cells sorted from blood. The receptors stem from a young woman in good health.

This clonotype was detected only a few times. This chain joins TRBV5-4 and TRBJ2-1, with 7 bases lining up with TRBD2. Germline values: CDR1 SGHNT, CDR2 YYREEE (reference sequence). Trimming cost V 0 bases and J 0 bases; bases outside gene matches: 3. The CDR3 totals 16 residues. CDR3 amino acids: CASSLAPGGSYNEQFF. The CDR3 DNA is TGTGCCAGCAGCTTGGCACCGGGAGGCTCCTACAATGAGCAGTTCTTC.

CDR3 bases: TGTGCCACCAGCAGCCGGGACTTTGGCAATCAGCCCCAGCATTTT. Its translation: CATSSRDFGNQPQHF. J is TRBJ1-5 and V is TRBV15, with a tentative D call TRBD1 (5 bases). Trimming pared 3 bases from V and 2 bases from J, leaving 11 bases between. CDR3 length: 15 residues. Germline CDR1 LNHNV, CDR2 YYDKDF (reference sequence).

This clonotype was recorded a few times. This chain joins TRBV4-3 and TRBJ2-7, with TRBD2 identical over 13 bases. The CDR3 is 14 residues long. Trimming at V came to 4 bases and at J to 6 bases, leaving 3 bases not matched to a gene. Germline V lookup: CDR1 LGHNA, CDR2 YSLEER. The CDR3 bases are TGCGCCAGCAGCCCTAGACTAGCGGGAGGCGAGCAGTACTTC. Its translation is CASSPRLAGGEQYF.

This clonotype was recorded only once. The V call is TRBV5-6, the J call TRBJ2-1; D is uncertain. The germline gives CDR1 SGHDT, CDR2 YYEEEE. There are 14 residues in the CDR3. V lost 2 bases and J lost 9, with 15 bases in between. CDR3 sequence (DNA): TGTGCCAGCAGCTTATTGACCGGTGTCGGTGAGCAGTTCTTC. This codes for CASSLLTGVGEQFF.

This clonotype was seen repeatedly, ten times or more. The V and J genes are TRBV18 and TRBJ2-5; TRBD2 matches at 9 bases. The CDR3 runs 16 residues. The ends lost 0 bases at V and 1 base at J; junction bases unmatched: 3. Germline V gene lookup returns CDR1 KGHSH and CDR2 LQKENI. CDR3 nucleotide sequence: TGTGCCAGCTCACCACCCGTAGCGGGAGCCCAAGAGACCCAGTACTTC. This encodes CASSPPVAGAQETQYF.

This clonotype has only a few counts. The chain has TRBV5-4 and TRBJ2-1, with TRBD2 matching 10 bases. V lost 2 bases, J lost 5 bases, and 1 base stayed unmatched. The CDR3 consists of 14 residues. Germline CDR1 and CDR2: SGHNT and YYREEE (reference sequence). DNA for the CDR3: TGTGCCAGCAGCTTTCTAGCGGGGGACAATGAGCAGTTCTTC. Amino acid sequence: CASSFLAGDNEQFF.

This clonotype was counted a few times. The J gene is TRBJ2-7, the V gene TRBV28; TRBD1 agrees at 8 bases. Losses at the gene ends were 5 bases for V and 6 bases for J; bases not matched to a gene: 6. The CDR3 sequence is 13 residues long. Germline CDR1 reads MDHEN; CDR2 reads SYDVKM. The CDR3 region has the DNA TGTGCCAGCAGTCCTCCAGGGGGCTCCGAGCAGTACTTC. Translated, it gives CASSPPGGSEQYF.

In DNA, the CDR3 is TGTGCCAGCAGTTTATCGTCCGCGGTGGAGTCCCAGTACTTC. Its translation is CASSLSSAVESQYF. The chain links TRBV27 to TRBJ2-5; D remains ambiguous. V lost 0 bases to trimming and J lost 9 bases, with 14 bases between them. Germline CDR1 is MNHEY and CDR2 is SMNVEV (reference sequence). The CDR3 consists of 14 residues.

This clonotype showed up just a few times. The chain employs TRBV7-9 and TRBJ2-7; D is possibly TRBD2 (6 bases). Deletions cut 8 bases from V and 1 base from J, with 15 bases between. Germline lookup yields CDR1 SEHNR and CDR2 FQNEAQ (reference sequence). This CDR3 has 14 amino acids. The CDR3 here is CASGVGGGSYEQYF. The CDR3 DNA is TGTGCCAGCGGGGTCGGGGGAGGTTCCTACGAGCAGTACTTC.

The chain couples TRBV11-2 to TRBJ1-1; TRBD1 matches 8 bases. V lost 0 bases, J lost 10 bases, and 13 bases stayed unmatched. Per the germline V gene, CDR1 is SGHAT and CDR2 is FQNNGV. The CDR3 sequence is 16 residues long. CDR3 residues: CASSLEVRDRLSAAFF. The CDR3 bases are TGTGCCAGCAGCTTAGAAGTTCGGGACAGGTTGTCCGCAGCTTTCTTT.

This clonotype occurred a few times. CDR3 sequence reads: CAISENLGNEQFF. CDR3 bases: TGTGCCATCAGTGAGAACTTAGGCAATGAGCAGTTCTTC. The chain joins TRBV10-3 to TRBJ2-1; no definite D call. Germline loops: CDR1 ENHRY, CDR2 SYGVKD. The CDR3 loop spans 13 amino acids. V was clipped by 2 bases and J by 6 bases, with 8 bases between them.

This clonotype was seen at least ten times. J is TRBJ2-3 and V is TRBV2; possibly TRBD2 for D (5 bases). This CDR3 has 15 amino acids. The germline CDR1 and CDR2 sequences are SNHLY and FYNNEI. Deletions cut 4 bases from V and 3 bases from J, with 14 bases between. CDR3 nucleotide sequence: TGTGCCAGCAGTGTGGGAGTGAGCGAAACAGATACGCAGTATTTT. Protein product: CASSVGVSETDTQYF.

The table lists this clonotype with a few counts. Written as DNA, the CDR3 is TGCGCCAGCAGCCAAGATAGGATGGGGAACTACGAGCAGTACTTC. Translating it yields CASSQDRMGNYEQYF. The chain has TRBV4-3 and TRBJ2-7; unclear D gene. CDR1 and CDR2 (germline): LGHNA, YSLEER. V was shortened by 0 bases and J by 3 bases, with 12 bases between the two germline ends. This CDR3 is 15 amino acids long.

The sample holds many counts of this clonotype. The rearrangement links TRBV12-3 or TRBV12-4 to TRBJ2-1, with D perhaps matching TRBD2 (7 bases). With 1 base removed from V and 5 bases from J, the gap between germline ends came to 9 bases. The CDR3 runs to 14 residues. CDR3 DNA: TGTGCCAGCAGTTTAGGGGGGGGCCACAATGAGCAGTTCTTC. Its translation is CASSLGGGHNEQFF.

This clonotype was found many times. V and J are TRBV7-2 and TRBJ2-7; D not resolved. Germline values: CDR1 SGHTA, CDR2 FQGNSA. The ends were cut back, 0 bases at V and 1 base at J, with 7 bases in the middle. The length of the CDR3 is 14 residues. CDR3 nucleotides: TGTGCCAGCAGCTTAGCCCTAATATCCTACGAGCAGTACTTC. This codes for CASSLALISYEQYF.

The sample holds many counts of this clonotype. The J gene is TRBJ2-1, the V gene TRBV6-6; 7 nucleotides align to TRBD2. There are 13 residues in the CDR3. Germline-derived CDR1 and CDR2 are MNHNY and SVGAGI (reference sequence). Unmatched junction bases numbered 5, after V lost 2 bases and J lost 10 bases. The CDR3 sequence: CASSYGLAVEQFF. The CDR3 region has the DNA TGTGCCAGCAGTTACGGGCTAGCGGTCGAGCAGTTCTTC.

This clonotype has at least ten counts. This chain joins TRBV27 and TRBJ1-6, with 8 bases identical to TRBD1. This CDR3 has 13 amino acids. The germline gives CDR1 MNHEY, CDR2 SMNVEV (reference sequence). With 8 bases clipped from V and 10 bases from J, the junction kept 7 bases outside the gene matches. The CDR3: CASRTGFNSPLHF. The CDR3 DNA reads as TGTGCCAGCCGGACAGGGTTTAACTCACCCCTCCACTTT.

J is TRBJ2-7 and V is TRBV20-1, with D possibly matching TRBD2 (6 bases). Germline loops: CDR1 DFQATT, CDR2 SNEGSKA (reference sequence). This CDR3 is built from 15 residues. The germline V and J ends were trimmed by 3 bases and 2 bases, with 17 bases remaining between them. The CDR3 region is CSARNTGEGTYEQYF. CDR3 sequence (DNA): TGCAGTGCTAGGAATACGGGAGAGGGCACCTACGAGCAGTACTTC.

Of note for this clonotype: This sequence may be a read error, since a much larger clone differs from it by one base. The chain uses TRBV18 and TRBJ2-7; TRBD1 might be the D (5 bases). Germline lookup yields CDR1 KGHSH and CDR2 LQKENI. The CDR3 is 14 amino acids. CDR3 residues: CAGSPRRGFYEQYF. CDR3 in DNA: TGTGCCGGCTCACCACGTAGGGGTTTCTACGAGCAGTACTTC.

This clonotype was detected ten times or more. The chain couples TRBV29-1 to TRBJ1-1; D remains ambiguous. V shed 5 bases and J shed 0 bases, with 10 bases lying between them. Germline-derived CDR1 and CDR2 are SQVTM and ANQGSEA. CDR3 size: 13 residues. For the CDR3, the DNA is TGCAGCGTTCTAGGGCCGATGAACACTGAAGCTTTCTTT. It specifies CSVLGPMNTEAFF.

This chain joins TRBV11-2 and TRBJ2-7; the D call may be TRBD1 or TRBD2 (5 bases each). From germline, CDR1 is SGHAT and CDR2 FQNNGV. Between the trimmed V and J ends, which lost 3 bases and 0 bases, there was a span of 21 bases. The CDR3 runs 18 residues. CDR3: CASSFPQGPGPSSYEQYF. CDR3 nucleotides: TGTGCCAGCAGCTTTCCCCAGGGACCCGGACCAAGCTCCTACGAGCAGTACTTC.

V is TRBV11-2 and J is TRBJ2-1; D is uncertain. CDR1 SGHAT and CDR2 FQNNGV come from the germline V gene. The CDR3 extends over 14 amino acids. V gave up 0 bases and J gave up 2 bases, with 5 bases separating them. The CDR3 sequence is CASSLDRTYNEQFF. In nucleotides, the CDR3 is TGTGCCAGCAGCTTAGATAGGACCTACAATGAGCAGTTCTTC.

The chain combines TRBV3-1 with TRBJ2-6, with D possibly matching TRBD1 (6 bases). From germline, CDR1 is LGHDT and CDR2 YNNKEL (reference sequence). The CDR3 sequence is 17 residues long. Trimming took off 10 bases at V and 2 bases at J, with 21 bases between the two ends. CDR3 in DNA: TGTGCCACCTGCCAAGCGTTCCCAGGGGCTGGGGCCAACGTCCTGACTTTC. Translation gives CATCQAFPGAGANVLTF.

The table lists this clonotype with many counts. The gene calls are TRBV21-1 and TRBJ2-2. TRBV21-1 is designated a pseudogene. The CDR3 has 18 amino acids. In DNA, the CDR3 is TGTGCCAGCAGCAACAAAGTGGGGAAAGCCGCGAACACCGGGGAGCTGTTTTTT. Protein: CASSNKVGKAANTGELFF.

Only a few counts were recorded for this clonotype. V gene TRBV12-3 or TRBV12-4 combines with J gene TRBJ2-2, with D tentatively TRBD1 or TRBD2 (5 bases each). Trimming left V 8 bases short and J 6 bases short, with 16 bases between. CDR3 length equals 14 residues. CDR3 protein: CASVPRGAPGELFF. CDR3 coding DNA: TGTGCCAGCGTCCCAAGAGGGGCCCCCGGGGAGCTGTTTTTT.

This clonotype has more than one count but fewer than ten. Here the CDR3 reads CATSRVVGDYGYTF. CDR3 DNA: TGTGCCACCAGCAGAGTAGTAGGCGACTATGGCTACACCTTC. V is TRBV15 and J is TRBJ1-2, with no clear D. V was cut by 1 base and J by 3 bases, with 9 bases left in between. The CDR3 loop spans 14 amino acids. The germline CDR1 and CDR2 sequences are LNHNV and YYDKDF (reference sequence).

The genes are TRBV11-2 and TRBJ1-2; tentative D call: TRBD1 (6 bases). Trimming stripped 3 bases from V and 2 bases from J, with 19 bases between. CDR1 is SGHAT and CDR2 is FQNNGV in the germline V gene. The CDR3 runs 17 residues. CDR3 protein: CASSFGTGSGGNYGYTF. For the CDR3, the DNA is TGTGCCAGCAGCTTCGGAACAGGGAGTGGGGGCAACTATGGCTACACCTTC.

This clonotype was seen more than once but under ten times. The rearrangement joins TRBV5-6 to TRBJ2-1; no clear D. V was cut by 4 bases and J by 6 bases, with 11 bases left in between. The CDR3 consists of 13 residues. From germline, CDR1 is SGHDT and CDR2 YYEEEE. The CDR3 reads CASSPIPGNEQFF. In nucleotides, the CDR3 is TGTGCCAGCAGCCCGATCCCAGGCAATGAGCAGTTCTTC.

This clonotype was observed a few times. The chain uses TRBV4-3 and TRBJ2-3, with D possibly being TRBD1 (6 bases). This CDR3 comprises 15 residues. V was shortened by 3 bases and J by 4 bases, with 14 bases between the two germline ends. The germline CDR1 and CDR2 sequences are LGHNA and YSLEER. The CDR3 spells CASSHDTGLSDTQYF. The CDR3 DNA follows: TGCGCCAGCAGCCACGACACAGGGTTATCAGATACGCAGTATTTT.

The chain joins TRBV25-1 to TRBJ2-1; D not certain. Trimming left V 3 bases short and J 10 bases short, with 7 bases between. CDR1 MGHDK and CDR2 SYGVNS come from the germline V gene. This CDR3 is built from 11 residues. The CDR3 loop reads CASSEVGEQFF. CDR3 bases: TGTGCCAGCAGTGAGGTAGGAGAGCAGTTCTTC.